This TCR beta chain was profiled in a study of cytomegalovirus exposure and HLA in healthy donors. Study observations and caveats: An assumption of roughly uniform sequencing depth across donors underlay the presence/absence analyses. Analysis was carried out at a later point, and it linked a missense DCLRE1C variant to TCR beta V- and J-gene trimming.

Vbeta (60) and Jbeta (13) primers were used in the PCR. The protocol was immunoSEQ multiplex PCR, while the TCRdb copy is restricted to in-frame clones and leaves out a portion. The repertoire consists of about 160,000 clones, with around 83% occurring once and the leading ten covering approximately 2.3%. As to this clone: Its antigen is as yet unknown.

CDR1 and CDR2 from the germline V gene are SQVTM and ANQGSEA. The ends were cut back, 3 bases at V and 5 bases at J, with 7 bases in the middle. The CDR3 has 12 residues. Sequencing was done on a sample of PBMCs. The receptor was derived from a man aged 18-30 years in good health and CMV-seropositive. This rearrangement joins TRBV29-1 to TRBJ1-4, with a tentative D call TRBD1 (6 bases). The CDR3 nucleotides read TGCAGCGTTGAGGACAGCAATGAAAAACTGTTTTTT. Translating it yields CSVEDSNEKLFF.